The 30 T cell receptor beta chains below all came from one sample that was sequenced in a study of cytomegalovirus exposure and HLA in healthy donors. Use of 60 Vbeta and 13 Jbeta primers characterized the PCR. Some clones are missing from TCRdb's copy, which holds only in-frame ones; the method was immunoSEQ multiplex PCR. In the table there are 130,000 or so clones, just over 65% of which are singletons. Sequenced input: PBMCs. These receptors all come from a woman between 55 and 75 years old in good health and CMV-seronegative.

The V call is TRBV6-1, the J call TRBJ1-2; TRBD1 matches at 7 bases. V lost 0 bases to trimming and J lost 5 bases; unmatched junction nucleotides: 9. The V gene's germline CDR1 is MNHNS and CDR2 SASEGT. This CDR3 is 16 amino acids long. CDR3 amino acids: CASSEALAGGYYGYTF. Written as DNA, the CDR3 is TGTGCCAGCAGTGAAGCTTTGGCAGGGGGATATTATGGCTACACCTTC.

V is TRBV7-2 and J is TRBJ2-3; TRBD2 matches at 9 bases. V was clipped by 8 bases and J by 3 bases; unmatched bases: 12. Germline V lookup: CDR1 SGHTA, CDR2 FQGNSA. The CDR3 is 16 residues long. CDR3 protein: CASGLKAGGRTDTQYF. The CDR3 DNA follows: TGTGCCAGCGGCCTAAAAGCGGGAGGAAGGACAGATACGCAGTATTTT.

V gene TRBV2 combines with J gene TRBJ2-6, with 7 bases lining up with TRBD1. V shed 8 bases and J 0 bases; nucleotides not matched to a gene: 4. The germline gives CDR1 SNHLY, CDR2 FYNNEI. This CDR3 spans 15 amino acids. The CDR3 region has the DNA TGTGCCAGCGGGACAGAAAACTCTGGGGCCAACGTCCTGACTTTC. As protein: CASGTENSGANVLTF.

The chain links TRBV11-1 to TRBJ2-7; D ambiguous. Germline CDR1 is SGHAT and CDR2 is FQDESV (reference sequence). The CDR3 loop spans 13 amino acids. V was shortened by 0 bases and J by 3 bases, with 6 bases between the two germline ends. The CDR3 DNA sequence: TGTGCCAGCAGCTTAGCACTATACTACGAGCAGTACTTC. Encoded protein: CASSLALYYEQYF.

The chain is built from TRBV27 and TRBJ2-2; a weak D match, TRBD1 (6 bases). This CDR3 has 12 residues. V was clipped by 5 bases and J by 7 bases, with 8 bases between them. The germline gives CDR1 MNHEY, CDR2 SMNVEV (reference sequence). The CDR3, as DNA: TGTGCCAGCAGTGACAGGTTCGGGGAGCTGTTTTTT. Residues: CASSDRFGELFF.

This clone was observed a handful of times. In DNA, the CDR3 is TGCGCCAGCAGCCCTCCGGGACAAGAGACCCAGTACTTC. Encoded protein: CASSPPGQETQYF. The chain combines TRBV4-1 with TRBJ2-5, with D possibly being TRBD2 (5 bases). This CDR3 has 13 amino acids. The V gene lost 4 bases and the J gene lost 2 bases, with 8 bases spanning the gap. Germline-derived CDR1 and CDR2 are MGHRA and YSYEKL.

This clone has a single count. The genes are TRBV27 and TRBJ2-5; D not resolved. The length of the CDR3 is 10 residues. The V gene's germline CDR1 is MNHEY and CDR2 SMNVEV (reference sequence). Trimming pared 3 bases from V and 7 bases from J, leaving 3 bases between. The CDR3 DNA is TGTGCCAGCAGTTTTCGGACCCAGTACTTC. Its translation: CASSFRTQYF.

J is TRBJ2-3 and V is TRBV7-6; TRBD2 aligns across 13 bases. With 5 bases clipped from V and 2 bases from J, the junction kept 4 bases outside the gene matches. The germline V gene has CDR1 SGHVS and CDR2 FNYEAQ. This CDR3 comprises 16 residues. The CDR3 DNA sequence: TGTGCCAGCAGCCCACTAGCGGGGGGGTTCACAGATACGCAGTATTTT. Protein: CASSPLAGGFTDTQYF.

V usage is TRBV5-4 and J usage is TRBJ1-2; 8 bases are a match to TRBD1. The germline gives CDR1 SGHNT, CDR2 YYREEE (reference sequence). The trim removed 2 bases at V and 6 bases at J, leaving 9 bases unmatched. This CDR3 is 15 amino acids long. The CDR3 sequence is CASSFLTQQGDGYTF. CDR3 nucleotides: TGTGCCAGCAGCTTCCTTACACAACAGGGGGATGGCTACACCTTC.

This clone was detected once. The V gene is TRBV28, the J gene TRBJ2-5; 8 bases are shared with TRBD1. The end of the DNA fits TRBJ2-7 better, so the J call may be wrong. Germline CDR1 reads MDHEN; CDR2 reads SYDVKM. The CDR3 contains 14 residues. The CDR3 sequence: CASTEQGETLEQYF. In nucleotides, the CDR3 is TGTGCCAGCACCGAACAGGGGGAAACCCTCGAGCAGTACTTC.

The rearrangement joins TRBV27 to TRBJ2-3; tentatively, D is TRBD1 (5 bases). V was clipped by 2 bases and J by 0 bases, with 9 bases between them. The CDR3 totals 15 residues. Per germline, CDR1 MNHEY and CDR2 SMNVEV (reference sequence). CDR3 loop: CASSLATASTDTQYF. CDR3 DNA sequence: TGTGCCAGCAGTTTAGCGACAGCTAGCACAGATACGCAGTATTTT.

The chain is built from TRBV6-5 and TRBJ2-3; 11 nucleotides line up with TRBD2. J lost 6 bases, V lost 11 bases, and 13 bases had no gene match. This CDR3 is 15 amino acids long. Germline CDR1 and CDR2: MNHEY and SVGAGI. DNA for the CDR3: TGTGCCGCACGATTAGCGGGGGGGCCGGCGGATACGCAGTATTTT. It encodes CAARLAGGPADTQYF.

The gene calls are TRBV4-3 and TRBJ2-1; maybe TRBD2 (6 bases). Germline V lookup: CDR1 LGHNA, CDR2 YSLEER. The CDR3 loop spans 13 amino acids. V lost 0 bases to trimming and J lost 10 bases, with 10 bases between them. CDR3 sequence: CASSQEGGREQFF. CDR3 DNA sequence: TGCGCCAGCAGCCAAGAGGGTGGGAGGGAGCAGTTCTTC.

The chain combines TRBV11-3 with TRBJ1-1; D may be TRBD1 (6 bases). This CDR3 spans 12 amino acids. Germline V gene data show CDR1 as SGHNT and CDR2 as YENEEA. V was trimmed by 3 bases and J by 4 bases, leaving 6 bases between them. The CDR3 nucleotides read TGTGCCAGCAGCTTCAGGGGCACTGAAGCTTTCTTT. This translates into CASSFRGTEAFF. Using reference TRBV11-3 and TRBJ1-1 for the parts outside the CDR3, the full variable domain is EAGVVQSPRYKIIEKKQPVAFWCNPISGHNTLYWYLQNLGQGPELLIRYENEEAVDDSQLPKDRFSAERLKGVDSTLKIQPAELGDSAVYLCASSFRGTEAFFGQGTRLTVV.

The J gene is TRBJ2-1, the V gene TRBV2; TRBD1 aligns across 11 bases. The V gene's germline CDR1 is SNHLY and CDR2 FYNNEI. V lost 5 bases, J lost 4 bases, and 4 bases stayed unmatched. The CDR3 covers 15 residues. The CDR3 spells CASSFGQGAYNEQFF. DNA of the CDR3: TGTGCCAGCAGTTTTGGACAGGGGGCTTACAATGAGCAGTTCTTC.

The chain joins TRBV5-1 to TRBJ2-1, with 8 nucleotides matching TRBD2. In germline, CDR1 is SGHRS, CDR2 YFSETQ. The V segment lost 4 bases and the J segment 8 bases; nucleotides outside the gene matches: 5. The CDR3 extends over 13 amino acids. The CDR3 spells CASSPAGRDEQFF. For the CDR3, the DNA is TGCGCCAGCAGCCCCGCCGGGAGGGATGAGCAGTTCTTC. The full variable domain, in which reference TRBV5-1 and TRBJ2-1 provide the parts outside the CDR3, is KAGVTQTPRYLIKTRGQQVTLSCSPISGHRSVSWYQQTPGQGLQFLFEYFSETQRNKGNFPGRFSGRQFSNSRSEMNVSTLELGDSALYLCASSPAGRDEQFFGPGTRLTVL.

The chain employs TRBV27 and TRBJ2-7, with 8 bases identical to TRBD2. The CDR3 extends over 14 amino acids. V trimming: 8 bases; J trimming: 4 bases; junction bases outside the gene matches: 10. CDR1 and CDR2 from the germline V gene are MNHEY and SMNVEV (reference sequence). The CDR3 bases are TGTGCCAGCGCCTACGGGGGGGGATCATACGAGCAGTACTTC. It translates to CASAYGGGSYEQYF.

The J gene is TRBJ1-6, the V gene TRBV6-5, with unresolved D. The germline V gene has CDR1 MNHEY and CDR2 SVGAGI. The CDR3 runs to 13 residues. Trimming pared 5 bases from V and 17 bases from J, leaving 19 bases between. CDR3 nucleotides: TGTGCCAGCAGTGAAAACTTAACCGGGAGAATCCACTTT. Its protein product is CASSENLTGRIHF.

The chain employs TRBV25-1 and TRBJ2-5, with D unclear. Germline V gene sequence: CDR1 MGHDK, CDR2 SYGVNS. CDR3 length: 13 amino acids. Trimming shortened V by 3 bases and J by 7 bases, and 12 bases separated the two germline ends. CDR3 protein: CASSDRIAGTQYF. Written as DNA, the CDR3 is TGTGCCAGCAGTGACCGGATCGCAGGGACCCAGTACTTC.

This rearrangement joins TRBV5-4 to TRBJ2-5, with D possibly being TRBD1 (6 bases). CDR3 length: 13 amino acids. Germline CDR1 and CDR2: SGHNT and YYREEE (reference sequence). Trimming left V 7 bases short and J 3 bases short, with 13 bases between. The CDR3 spells CASGGQTKETQYF. CDR3 coding DNA: TGTGCCAGCGGGGGACAAACCAAAGAGACCCAGTACTTC.

In its sample, this clone was seen a few times. The rearrangement joins TRBV15 to TRBJ2-3; D is possibly TRBD2 (5 bases). The V end lost 5 bases, the J end lost 2 bases, and 17 bases lay between the germline ends. Germline assignment: CDR1 LNHNV and CDR2 YYDKDF (reference sequence). The CDR3 is made up of 16 amino acids. The CDR3 spells CATSVAGRGITDTQYF. The DNA for the CDR3 is TGTGCCACCAGCGTCGCAGGACGGGGAATCACAGATACGCAGTATTTT. The whole variable domain, filled in from reference TRBV15 and TRBJ2-3, reads DAMVIQNPRYQVTQFGKPVTLSCSQTLNHNVMYWYQQKSSQAPKLLFHYYDKDFNNEADTPDNFQSRRPNTSFCFLDIRSPGLGDTAMYLCATSVAGRGITDTQYFGPGTRLTVL.

This chain links TRBV19 with TRBJ2-3; a possible D gene is TRBD2 (5 bases). Germline V gene sequence: CDR1 LNHDA, CDR2 SQIVND (reference sequence). Trimming cost V 5 bases and J 0 bases, with 21 bases left between them. CDR3 size: 18 residues. The DNA for the CDR3 is TGTGCCAGTAGTCTCCGGGGTCGAGTGGGGTCTAGCACAGATACGCAGTATTTT. Translated, it gives CASSLRGRVGSSTDTQYF.

The chain employs TRBV18 and TRBJ2-7; 7 nucleotides align to TRBD2. Germline CDR1 KGHSH, CDR2 LQKENI. Trimming removed 2 bases from V and 2 bases from J; junction bases left unmatched: 9. The CDR3 extends over 16 amino acids. The CDR3 region is CASSPYPASGAYEQYF. The CDR3 coding sequence is TGTGCCAGCTCACCATATCCAGCTAGCGGAGCCTACGAGCAGTACTTC.

This rearrangement joins TRBV7-8 to TRBJ2-1; 8 bases map to TRBD1. The CDR3 sequence is 16 residues long. Germline V gene data show CDR1 as SGHVS and CDR2 as FQNEAQ. V trimming: 5 bases; J trimming: 6 bases; junction bases outside the gene matches: 12. CDR3 nucleotide sequence: TGTGCCAGCAGCCCGCGGACAGGGCAGGGTGCCAATGAGCAGTTCTTC. It encodes CASSPRTGQGANEQFF.

Many counts were recorded for this clone. The chain uses TRBV6-1 and TRBJ1-6, with D hard to call. This CDR3 region has 14 residues. Germline loops: CDR1 MNHNS, CDR2 SASEGT. The germline V and J ends were trimmed by 3 bases and 5 bases, with 8 bases remaining between them. The CDR3 region has the DNA TGTGCCAGCAGTGACACGGGGAATAATTCACCCCTCCACTTT. Translated: CASSDTGNNSPLHF.

The chain couples TRBV18 to TRBJ1-5; D not resolved. Per the germline V gene, CDR1 is KGHSH and CDR2 is LQKENI. V was shortened by 3 bases and J by 3 bases, with 9 bases between the two germline ends. CDR3 length equals 14 residues. The CDR3 DNA sequence: TGTGCCAGCTCACCGGGAGTAGACAATCAGCCCCAGCATTTT. Protein product: CASSPGVDNQPQHF.

This chain joins TRBV10-1 and TRBJ2-7; the match to TRBD2 covers 7 bases. The J segment lost 0 bases and the V segment lost 10 bases, leaving 12 bases of the junction unmatched. The CDR3 extends over 15 amino acids. The germline gives CDR1 WNHNN, CDR2 SYGVQD (reference sequence). Here the CDR3 reads CATSSDSGYSYEQYF. CDR3 DNA sequence: TGCGCCACAAGCAGTGATAGCGGGTACTCCTACGAGCAGTACTTC.

This sequence joins TRBV5-5 and TRBJ2-6; D is unresolved. The germline gives CDR1 SGHKS, CDR2 YYEKEE (reference sequence). The V end lost 1 base, the J end lost 3 bases, and 11 bases lay between the germline ends. The CDR3 runs to 16 residues. CDR3 DNA: TGTGCCAGCAGCTTGACAGCCCTCGGTGGGGCCAACGTCCTGACTTTC. Translating gives CASSLTALGGANVLTF.

CDR3: CASRAPGALVFF. CDR3 bases: TGTGCCAGCAGAGCCCCTGGGGCTTTGGTGTTTTTT. This sequence joins TRBV7-2 and TRBJ2-2; tentatively, D is TRBD1 (5 bases). Germline-derived CDR1 and CDR2 are SGHTA and FQGNSA. This CDR3 comprises 12 residues. The V end lost 6 bases, the J end lost 15 bases, and 17 bases lay between the germline ends.

The V and J genes are TRBV28 and TRBJ1-5; TRBD1 might be the D (5 bases). Per the germline V gene, CDR1 is MDHEN and CDR2 is SYDVKM. CDR3 length: 15 residues. With 6 bases removed from V and 3 bases from J, the gap between germline ends came to 15 bases. CDR3 region: CASRYQGTLNQPQHF. CDR3 nucleotides: TGTGCCAGCAGGTACCAGGGAACCCTCAATCAGCCCCAGCATTTT.